What follows is one T cell receptor (beta chain) and its context. No antigen is known for it. Per-base qualities were not stored, and no clone one base away is much larger. Genomic DNA was extracted from sorted cells for sequencing of the TCRbeta CDR3 region. The immunoSEQ Assay was used to sequence the TCRbeta CDR3 regions. TCRdb retrieved this table from immuneACCESS and kept in-frame rearrangements only. Not all clones are present; in checked studies, unresolved V genes account for under half, and no reason is known for the remainder. The table for this sample lists approximately 6,200 clones; about 80% of them were counted only once. The ten largest make up 20% to 25% of the sample. The data are from a study of OX40 agonist ivuxolimab in advanced cancers. With regard to the full study: Ivuxolimab was a fully human IgG2 agonistic monoclonal antibody targeting the costimulatory receptor OX40 (CD134). Intravenous ivuxolimab was administered to patients every 2 weeks at six dose levels: 0.01, 0.1, 0.3, 1.5, 3 and 10 mg/kg. Among the roughly 50 dose-escalation patients, some 19 had hepatocellular carcinoma, 15 or so melanoma, 9 renal cell carcinoma and 9 head and neck cancer. In the dose-escalation cohort, around 80% of patients were male, and the mean age was roughly 60 years with a range of roughly 23 to 79. Patients were allowed to have had prior anti-PD-1, anti-PD-L1 or anti-CTLA-4 therapy, and more than 30% of the dose-escalation patients had previously received checkpoint inhibitors. Partial responses were achieved by three dose-escalation patients, of whom one had hepatocellular carcinoma and two had cutaneous melanoma. Peripheral TCRbeta sequencing was intended to test whether TCR sequence diversity was altered and clonal T-cell expansion was caused by ivuxolimab. The paper reports the monotherapy dose-escalation portion (N of about 52 patients) of the phase I ivuxolimab trial. Findings and caveats that apply to the study as a whole: Antigen specificity was not determined for the clonally expanded peripheral T cells. Low levels of normalized T-cell clonal expansion were also shown by some nonresponding patients. In the 0.1-3.0 mg/kg groups, partial responders were among the patients with the lowest normalized peripheral clonal expansion, particularly in CD8+ T cells. After ivuxolimab, more expanded clones were found on average in CD8+ T cells than in CD4+ T cells. Clonal expansion of both CD4+ and CD8+ blood T cells was observed from baseline to week 6 at doses 0.1 to 3.0 mg/kg.

Patients with a history of autoimmune disease or receiving systemic immunosuppression were excluded from the trial. Peripheral blood for TCR sequencing was collected from all dose cohorts at baseline, on cycle 4 day 1, and on cycle 7 day 1. Samples were obtained from an open-label, multicenter, first-in-human phase I dose-escalation trial of ivuxolimab. The trial enrolled adults with locally advanced or metastatic head and neck squamous cell, hepatocellular, melanoma or renal cell carcinoma. Before TCR sequencing, CD4+ T cells and CD8+ T cells were sorted from peripheral blood as separate populations. CDR1 and CDR2 were assigned from the germline V gene (reference sequence) as LNHDA and SQIVND. The junction shows trimming of 1 base on V and 2 bases on J, plus 16 bases between the germline ends. Inclusive of the bounding cysteine and phenylalanine, the CDR3 is 17 residues long. The DNA shown is the 51-base CDR3, in frame from base 1.

The rearrangement joined TRBV19 to TRBJ2-3; the D gene is possibly TRBD1 or TRBD2, with 5 bases matching each. Specimen: CD4+ or CD8+ T cells sorted from blood, collected in a trial of the OX40 agonist ivuxolimab. This TCR was sampled from an adult with an advanced solid tumor such as melanoma, head and neck, liver or kidney cancer. The sequenced DNA is TGTGCCAGTAGTATAGCAAAGGGGTTCGGGGTCACAGATACGCAGTATTTT. This is translated as CASSIAKGFGVTDTQYF.